This T cell receptor (beta chain) was sequenced during a study of monozygotic twins with cystic fibrosis. Study information: Library input was three micrograms of fragmented DNA, with 15 PCR cycles. Study-wide results and caveats: No link emerged between shared CDR3 counts and age, concordance or severity. J usage was most co-twin-similar in 8 of 16 pairs, V in 13.

Concerning this clone: Antigen unknown.

The CDR3 has 12 amino acids. Germline lookup yields CDR1 SQVTM and CDR2 ANQGSEA. Trimming pared 7 bases from V and 5 bases from J, leaving 14 bases between. The assay was immunoSEQ multiplex PCR, and TCRdb's table has in-frame clones only and misses some. The sample holds approximately 24,000 clones, roughly 89% seen once. The gene calls are TRBV29-1 and TRBJ2-5; D may be TRBD1 (6 bases). The material sequenced was blood. The clonotype was recovered from a woman aged 25-40 years with cystic fibrosis. The CDR3 loop reads CSAEQGTETQYF. The CDR3 DNA follows: TGCAGCGCGGAACAGGGTACGGAGACCCAGTACTTC.